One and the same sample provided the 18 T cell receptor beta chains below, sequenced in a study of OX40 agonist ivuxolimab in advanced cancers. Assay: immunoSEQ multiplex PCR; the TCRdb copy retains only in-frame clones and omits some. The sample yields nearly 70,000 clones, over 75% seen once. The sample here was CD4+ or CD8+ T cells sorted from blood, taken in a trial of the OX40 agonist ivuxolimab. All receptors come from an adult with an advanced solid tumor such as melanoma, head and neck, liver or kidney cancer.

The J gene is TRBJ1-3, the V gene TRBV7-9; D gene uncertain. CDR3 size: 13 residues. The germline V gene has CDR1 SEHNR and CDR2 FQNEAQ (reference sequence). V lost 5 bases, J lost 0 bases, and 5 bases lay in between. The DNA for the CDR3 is TGTGCCAGCAGCCCTTCCTCTGGAAACACCATATATTTT. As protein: CASSPSSGNTIYF.

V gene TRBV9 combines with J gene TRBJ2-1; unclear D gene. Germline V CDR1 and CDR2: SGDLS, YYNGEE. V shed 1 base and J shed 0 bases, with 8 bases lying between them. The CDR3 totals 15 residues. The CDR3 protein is CASSVRQSSYNEQFF. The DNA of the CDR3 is TGTGCCAGCAGCGTAAGGCAGAGCTCCTACAATGAGCAGTTCTTC.

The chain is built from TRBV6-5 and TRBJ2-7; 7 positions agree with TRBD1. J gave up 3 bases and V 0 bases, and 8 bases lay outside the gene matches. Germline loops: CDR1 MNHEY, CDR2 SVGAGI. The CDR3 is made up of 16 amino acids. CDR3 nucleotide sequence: TGTGCCAGCAGTTACTCGATCGGACAGGCTTACTACGAGCAGTACTTC. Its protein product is CASSYSIGQAYYEQYF.

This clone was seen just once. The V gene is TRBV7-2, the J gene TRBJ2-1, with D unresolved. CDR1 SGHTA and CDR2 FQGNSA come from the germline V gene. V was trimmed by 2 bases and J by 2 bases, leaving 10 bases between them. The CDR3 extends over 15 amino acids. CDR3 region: CASSLTDLAYNEQFF. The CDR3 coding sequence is TGTGCCAGCAGCTTAACCGATTTAGCCTACAATGAGCAGTTCTTC.

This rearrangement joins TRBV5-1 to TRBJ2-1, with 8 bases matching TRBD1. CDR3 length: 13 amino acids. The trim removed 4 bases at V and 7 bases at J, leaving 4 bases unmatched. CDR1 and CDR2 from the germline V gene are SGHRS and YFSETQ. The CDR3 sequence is CASSDTGGNEQFF. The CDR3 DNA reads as TGCGCCAGCAGCGACACAGGGGGGAATGAGCAGTTCTTC.

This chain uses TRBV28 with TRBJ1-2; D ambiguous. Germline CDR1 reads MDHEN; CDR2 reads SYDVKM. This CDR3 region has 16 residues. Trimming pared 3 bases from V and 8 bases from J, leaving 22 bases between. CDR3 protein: CASSFVSGSQSGGYTF. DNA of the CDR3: TGTGCCAGCAGTTTTGTCTCCGGATCTCAGAGCGGGGGCTACACCTTC.

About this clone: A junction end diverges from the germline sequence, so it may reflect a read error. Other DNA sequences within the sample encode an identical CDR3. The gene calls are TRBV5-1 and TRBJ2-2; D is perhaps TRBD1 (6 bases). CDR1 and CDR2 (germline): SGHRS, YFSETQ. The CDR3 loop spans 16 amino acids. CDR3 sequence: CASSLFPPGDTGELFF. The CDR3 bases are TGCGCCAGCAGCTTGTTCCCCCCTGGGGACACCGGGGAGCTGTTTTTC.

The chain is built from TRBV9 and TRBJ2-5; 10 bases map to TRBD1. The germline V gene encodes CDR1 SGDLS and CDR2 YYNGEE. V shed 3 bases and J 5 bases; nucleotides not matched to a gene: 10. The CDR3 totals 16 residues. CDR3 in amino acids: CASSEGQGSFGETQYF. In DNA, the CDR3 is TGTGCCAGCAGCGAGGGACAGGGGTCGTTCGGGGAGACCCAGTACTTC.

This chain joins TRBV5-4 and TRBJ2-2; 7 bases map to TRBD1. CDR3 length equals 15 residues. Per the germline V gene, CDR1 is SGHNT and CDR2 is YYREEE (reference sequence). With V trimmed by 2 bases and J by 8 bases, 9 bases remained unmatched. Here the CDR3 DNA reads TGTGCCAGCAGCTTCCCCACAGGGGTAATAGGGGAGCTGTTTTTT. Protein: CASSFPTGVIGELFF.

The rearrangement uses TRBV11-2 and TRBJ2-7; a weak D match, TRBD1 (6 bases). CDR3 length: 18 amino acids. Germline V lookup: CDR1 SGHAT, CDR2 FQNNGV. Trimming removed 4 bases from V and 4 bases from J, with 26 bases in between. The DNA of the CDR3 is TGTGCCAGCAGCTCCCGAGAGGCCCTTTGGGGGCTCTTGTACGAGCAGTACTTC. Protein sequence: CASSSREALWGLLYEQYF.

The CDR3 protein is CASSSTGTHTDTQYF. CDR3 in DNA: TGTGCCAGCAGCTCAACCGGGACACACACAGATACGCAGTATTTT. V usage is TRBV7-3 and J usage is TRBJ2-3, with D maybe TRBD1 (6 bases). The CDR3 has 15 amino acids. The V and J ends lost 4 bases and 2 bases respectively, with 13 bases between them. Per the germline V gene, CDR1 is SGHTA and CDR2 is FQGTGA.

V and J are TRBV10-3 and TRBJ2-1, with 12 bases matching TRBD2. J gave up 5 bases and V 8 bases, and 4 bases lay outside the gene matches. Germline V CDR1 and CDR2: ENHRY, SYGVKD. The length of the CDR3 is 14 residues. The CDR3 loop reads CAIGRLAGDNEQFF. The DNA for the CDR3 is TGTGCCATCGGGAGACTAGCGGGGGACAATGAGCAGTTCTTC.

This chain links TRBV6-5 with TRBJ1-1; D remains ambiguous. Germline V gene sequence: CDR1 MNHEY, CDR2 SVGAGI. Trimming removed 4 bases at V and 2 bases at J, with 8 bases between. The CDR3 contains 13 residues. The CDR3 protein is CASSLTVNTEAFF. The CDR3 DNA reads TGTGCCAGCAGTTTAACGGTTAACACTGAAGCTTTCTTT.

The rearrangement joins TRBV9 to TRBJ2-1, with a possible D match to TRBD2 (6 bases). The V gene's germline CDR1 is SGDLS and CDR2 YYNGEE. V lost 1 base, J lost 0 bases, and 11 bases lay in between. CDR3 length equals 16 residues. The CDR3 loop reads CASSVRVGGSYNEQFF. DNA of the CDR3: TGTGCCAGCAGCGTAAGAGTGGGAGGCTCCTACAATGAGCAGTTCTTC.

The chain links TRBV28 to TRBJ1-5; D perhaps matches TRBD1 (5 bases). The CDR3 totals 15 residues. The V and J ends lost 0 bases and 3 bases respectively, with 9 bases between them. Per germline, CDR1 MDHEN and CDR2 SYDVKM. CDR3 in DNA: TGTGCCAGCAGTTTATGGGGGCCCCTCAATCAGCCCCAGCATTTT. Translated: CASSLWGPLNQPQHF. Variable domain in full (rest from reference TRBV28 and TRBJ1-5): DVKVTQSSRYLVKRTGEKVFLECVQDMDHENMFWYRQDPGLGLRLIYFSYDVKMKEKGDIPEGYSVSREKKERFSLILESASTNQTSMYLCASSLWGPLNQPQHFGDGTRLSIL.

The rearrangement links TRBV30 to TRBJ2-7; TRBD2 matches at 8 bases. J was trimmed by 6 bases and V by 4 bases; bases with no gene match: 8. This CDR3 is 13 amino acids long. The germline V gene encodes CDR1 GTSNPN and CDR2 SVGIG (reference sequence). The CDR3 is CAWKRAGVSEQYF. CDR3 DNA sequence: TGTGCCTGGAAGAGAGCGGGAGTGAGCGAGCAGTACTTC.

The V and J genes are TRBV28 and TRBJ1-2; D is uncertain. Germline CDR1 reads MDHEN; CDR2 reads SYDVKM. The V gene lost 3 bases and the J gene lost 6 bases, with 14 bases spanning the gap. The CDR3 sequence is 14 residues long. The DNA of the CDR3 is TGTGCCAGCAGTTTTAGTGGAGCCCCCCATGGCTACACCTTC. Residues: CASSFSGAPHGYTF.

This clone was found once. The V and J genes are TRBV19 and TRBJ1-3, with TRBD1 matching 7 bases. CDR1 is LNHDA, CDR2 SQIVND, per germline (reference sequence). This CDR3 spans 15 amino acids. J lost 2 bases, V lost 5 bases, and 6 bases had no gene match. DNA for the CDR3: TGTGCCAGTAGTTGGGGCGGGACAGCTGGAAACACCATATATTTT. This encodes CASSWGGTAGNTIYF.